This entry is about one T cell receptor (beta chain). Its antigen is unknown. The V gene's germline CDR1 is SGHRS and CDR2 YFSETQ. The CDR3 consists of 15 residues. V lost 3 bases and J lost 8; bases outside the gene matches: 9. It was cDNA, reverse transcribed from extracted RNA, that served as the sequencing template. TCRdb's copy holds only in-frame clones and misses some; the assay was immunoSEQ multiplex PCR. Seen here are roughly 75,000 clones, 55% to 65% observed once, and the top ten hold roughly 15%. In alopecia areata patients, both lesional scalp punch biopsies and peripheral blood were collected. The data originate from a study of CD8+ T cells in alopecia areata. Turning to the study itself: Treated patients were given oral tofacitinib, which was dosed at 5 to 10 mg twice daily.

Whole-study results and caveats: Scalp specimens additionally yield sequences from normal skin's resident alphabeta T cells.

The rearrangement uses TRBV5-1 and TRBJ2-1, with TRBD1 matching over 9 bases. Sequenced material: CD8+ T cells sorted from blood, taken at week 0. The origin of this receptor is a human donor with alopecia areata. The CDR3: CASSSAGTGYDEQFF. Written as DNA, the CDR3 is TGCGCCAGCAGCTCGGCCGGGACAGGGTACGATGAGCAGTTCTTC.